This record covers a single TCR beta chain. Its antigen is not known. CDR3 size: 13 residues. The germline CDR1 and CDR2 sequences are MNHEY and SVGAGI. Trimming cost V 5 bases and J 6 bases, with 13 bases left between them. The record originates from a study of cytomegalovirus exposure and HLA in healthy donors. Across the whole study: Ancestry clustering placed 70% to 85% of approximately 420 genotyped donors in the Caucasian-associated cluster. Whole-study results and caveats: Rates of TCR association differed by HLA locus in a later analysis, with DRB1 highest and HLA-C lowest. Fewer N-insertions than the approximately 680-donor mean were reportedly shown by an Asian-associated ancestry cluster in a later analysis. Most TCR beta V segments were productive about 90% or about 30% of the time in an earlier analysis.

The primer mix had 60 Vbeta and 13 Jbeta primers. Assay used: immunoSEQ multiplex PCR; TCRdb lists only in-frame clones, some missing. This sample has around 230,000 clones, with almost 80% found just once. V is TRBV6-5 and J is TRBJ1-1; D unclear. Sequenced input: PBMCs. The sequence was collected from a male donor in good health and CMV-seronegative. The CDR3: CASSEGRVAEAFF. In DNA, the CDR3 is TGTGCCAGCAGTGAAGGGAGGGTGGCTGAAGCTTTCTTT.